This TCR beta chain was documented in a study of CD8 T cells in Susac syndrome. The study, taken as a whole, reports: The study's TCR sequencing and HLA analysis covered a relatively small number of individuals, and the study acknowledged this.

TEMRA cells were FACS-enriched and CD8+ and CD4+ T cells negatively isolated. Random hexamers served to reverse transcribe roughly 0.45 to 1 ug RNA. Multiplex PCR with immunoSEQ amplified the TCR beta CDR3 across 54 Vbeta and 13 Jbeta. MiXCR, run by TCRdb on the immunoSEQ multiplex PCR reads, gives a single entry per CDR3 protein. The sample consists of about 200,000 distinct CDR3 sequences, 80% to 95% of them appearing once. Comment on this clonotype: Its antigen is not known.

Sequences were obtained from CD8+ T cells from PBMCs. This receptor was obtained from a human donor with multiple sclerosis.

The CDR3 sequence: CASSEVWTENTEAFF. The CDR3 DNA reads as TGTGCCAGCAGTGAGGTCTGGACGGAGAACACTGAAGCTTTCTTT. V gene TRBV6-1 combines with J gene TRBJ1-1; D call uncertain. The CDR3 totals 15 residues. Trimming pared 3 bases from V and 1 base from J, leaving 12 bases between. Germline V CDR1 and CDR2: MNHNS, SASEGT.